These T cell receptor beta chains were read from a single sample in a study of patients and donors after allogeneic stem cell transplantation. One entry per CDR3 protein, called by TCRdb with MiXCR from the RT-PCR reads. The table records about 200,000 distinct CDR3 sequences, roughly 40% of them present only once. Sample: blood, either unsorted or a sorted T cell fraction (not recorded which). Receptor source: a human donor who was either an allogeneic HSCT recipient or a stem cell or donor lymphocyte infusion donor (not recorded which). It is not recorded whose cells these are; they may come from a transplant donor. CDR3s include the opening cysteine and the closing phenylalanine or tryptophan. A D gene is named only where the DNA matches it firmly. Size values are once, few and many counts, or a class for expanded clones, and some rows have none.

j_gene,abundance,v_gene,d_gene,CDR3nt,CDR3aa
TRBJ2-7,.,TRBV5-1,.,TGCGCCAGCAGCTTGGGCTCCCACGAGCAGTACTTC,CASSLGSHEQYF
TRBJ2-1,.,TRBV4-3,TRBD2,TGCGCCAGCAGCCAAGAAGATGTTACTCGGGGGGATGAGCAGTTCTTC,CASSQEDVTRGDEQFF
TRBJ2-1,.,TRBV6-5,.,TGTGCCAGCAGTTACGGATGGGGCACAGGTGAGCAGTTCTTC,CASSYGWGTGEQFF
TRBJ1-1,few,TRBV6-2/TRBV6-3,.,TGTGCCAGCACCTTGGACCTACGATTGAACACTGAAGCTTTCTTT,CASTLDLRLNTEAFF
TRBJ2-7,.,TRBV27,.,TGTGCCAGCAGTTTATCGGCAGGTCAACCCTACGAGCAGTACTTC,CASSLSAGQPYEQYF
TRBJ2-3,.,TRBV15,TRBD1,TGTGCCACCAGCAGCCTCCGGGACAGGGGTAGCACAGATACGCAGTATTTT,CATSSLRDRGSTDTQYF
TRBJ2-1,.,TRBV13,.,TGTGCCAGCAGCTCGGGACGCATGAATGAGCAGTTCTTC,CASSSGRMNEQFF
TRBJ2-3,few,TRBV6-6,.,TGTGCCAGCCGGGACAAGCGCACAGATACGCAGTATTTT,CASRDKRTDTQYF
TRBJ2-7,.,TRBV5-6,TRBD1,TGTGCCAGCAGCCGGACAGGGGGGCATGAGCAGTACTTC,CASSRTGGHEQYF
TRBJ1-3,once,TRBV20-1,TRBD1,TGCAGTGTCCCACTGACAGGGATGGGTAACACCATATATTTT,CSVPLTGMGNTIYF
TRBJ2-1,.,TRBV7-3,TRBD2,TGTGCCAGCAGGACAAGAGCGGGAGGGGATAATGAGCAGTTCTTC,CASRTRAGGDNEQFF
TRBJ1-5,few,TRBV12-3/TRBV12-4,.,TGTGCCAGCAGTTTAGAGGTTTTTGTAAGGCCCCAGCATTTT,CASSLEVFVRPQHF
TRBJ2-1,.,TRBV12-3/TRBV12-4,.,TGTGCCAGCAGTTTCGCCGACGGCAATGAGCAGTTCTTC,CASSFADGNEQFF
TRBJ2-6,.,TRBV5-1,.,TGCGCCAGCCGACCGGTTCTCTCTGGGGCCAACGTCCTGACTTTC,CASRPVLSGANVLTF
TRBJ2-1,once,TRBV9,.,TGTGCCAGCAGCACCAAGTCCTACAATGAGCAGTTCTTC,CASSTKSYNEQFF
TRBJ1-2,.,TRBV29-1,TRBD1,TGCAGCGCAACCGGGACAGCCTCTTCGTATGGCTACACCTTC,CSATGTASSYGYTF
TRBJ2-7,.,TRBV4-1,TRBD2,TGCGCCAGCAGCCAAAAAGGACTAGCGGGACCCTACGAGCAGTACTTC,CASSQKGLAGPYEQYF
TRBJ2-3,few,TRBV3-1,.,TGTGCCAGCAGCCAAGAAAGGGCCACTACTTTCCGAGATACGCAGTATTTT,CASSQERATTFRDTQYF
TRBJ1-5,few,TRBV28,.,TGTGCCAGCAGTTTAAGGAGGGGGAAAAGTTTTCAGCCCCAGCATTTT,CASSLRRGKSFQPQHF
TRBJ1-2,few,TRBV4-2,.,TGTGCCAGCAGCCAAGAGGGCCGACTAATCTATGGCTACACCTTC,CASSQEGRLIYGYTF